This T cell receptor (beta chain) derives from a study of CD8 T cells in ankylosing spondylitis. Germline assignment: CDR1 DFQATT and CDR2 SNEGSKA (reference sequence). This CDR3 contains 15 residues. The J segment lost 6 bases and the V segment lost 6 bases, leaving 9 bases of the junction unmatched. Making use of molecular barcodes, quantitative 5'-RACE generated TCR beta libraries. Each CDR3 protein gets one entry after TCRdb re-called the 5' RACE reads with MiXCR. The sample shows 350,000 to 550,000 distinct CDR3 sequences, roughly 25% of them seen only once. Findings and limits, study-wide: In reactive arthritis synovial fluid and blood, some motif variants had been reported before. Significantly higher representation of disease-linked clones was reported for matched ankylosing spondylitis synovial fluid. Blood from ankylosing spondylitis patients appeared to carry a characteristic roughly 8-variant TCR beta motif. Disease-associated clonotypes exhibited CD8+ identity and were relatively infrequent in peripheral blood.

In regard to this clonotype: Its antigen is not known.

Sequenced sample: blood, either unsorted or a sorted T cell fraction (not recorded which). The rearrangement links TRBV20-1 to TRBJ2-3; 13 bases match TRBD2. This clonotype originated in a male donor with ankylosing spondylitis. The CDR3 loop reads CSAIRLAGGMDTQYF. DNA of the CDR3: TGCAGTGCCATTCGACTAGCGGGAGGAATGGATACGCAGTATTTT.